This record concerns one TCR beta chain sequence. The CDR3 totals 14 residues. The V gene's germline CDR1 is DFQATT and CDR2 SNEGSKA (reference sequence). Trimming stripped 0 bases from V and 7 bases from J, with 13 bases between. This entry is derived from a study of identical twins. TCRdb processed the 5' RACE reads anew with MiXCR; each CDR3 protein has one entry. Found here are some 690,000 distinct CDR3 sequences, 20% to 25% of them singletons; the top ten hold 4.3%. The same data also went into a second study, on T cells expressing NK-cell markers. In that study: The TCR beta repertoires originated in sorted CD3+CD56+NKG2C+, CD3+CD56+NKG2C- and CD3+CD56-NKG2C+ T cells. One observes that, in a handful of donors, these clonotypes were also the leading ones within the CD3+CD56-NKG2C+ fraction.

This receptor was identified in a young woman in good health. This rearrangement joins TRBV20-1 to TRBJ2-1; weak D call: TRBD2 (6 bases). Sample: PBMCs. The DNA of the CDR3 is TGCAGTGCTAGAGAGGGACTTAGAGGGAATGAGCAGTTCTTC. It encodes CSAREGLRGNEQFF.